This entry concerns a single T cell receptor beta chain. The table came from immunoSEQ multiplex PCR; TCRdb's copy has only in-frame clones and leaves some out. This sample carries fewer than 150,000 clones, 75% to 90% of them seen once, and the ten largest clones take 1.5% to 2%. Germline lookup yields CDR1 SGDLS and CDR2 YYNGEE. The CDR3 sequence is 15 residues long. V lost 4 bases, J lost 0 bases, and 7 bases stayed unmatched. The sample originates from a study of T cell responses to AZD1222 COVID-19 vaccine. This receptor was obtained from an adult who received the AZD1222 COVID-19 vaccine. The chain uses TRBV9 and TRBJ2-7; 7 nucleotides agree with TRBD2. The source was peripheral blood, collected 28 days after the second AZD1222 dose. CDR3 protein: CASSPSAGSSYEQYF. CDR3 in DNA: TGTGCCAGCAGCCCTTCAGCGGGGAGCTCCTACGAGCAGTACTTC.